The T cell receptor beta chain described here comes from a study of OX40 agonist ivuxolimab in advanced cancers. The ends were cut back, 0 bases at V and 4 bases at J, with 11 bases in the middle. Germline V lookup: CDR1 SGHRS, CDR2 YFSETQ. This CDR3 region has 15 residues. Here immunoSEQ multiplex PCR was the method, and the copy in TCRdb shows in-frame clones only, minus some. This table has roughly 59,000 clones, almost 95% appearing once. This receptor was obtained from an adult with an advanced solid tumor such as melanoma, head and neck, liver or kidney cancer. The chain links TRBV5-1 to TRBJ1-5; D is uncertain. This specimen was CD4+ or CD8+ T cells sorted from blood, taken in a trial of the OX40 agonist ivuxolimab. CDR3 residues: CASSLASGMNQPQHF. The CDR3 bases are TGCGCCAGCAGCTTGGCGTCTGGGATGAATCAGCCCCAGCATTTT.